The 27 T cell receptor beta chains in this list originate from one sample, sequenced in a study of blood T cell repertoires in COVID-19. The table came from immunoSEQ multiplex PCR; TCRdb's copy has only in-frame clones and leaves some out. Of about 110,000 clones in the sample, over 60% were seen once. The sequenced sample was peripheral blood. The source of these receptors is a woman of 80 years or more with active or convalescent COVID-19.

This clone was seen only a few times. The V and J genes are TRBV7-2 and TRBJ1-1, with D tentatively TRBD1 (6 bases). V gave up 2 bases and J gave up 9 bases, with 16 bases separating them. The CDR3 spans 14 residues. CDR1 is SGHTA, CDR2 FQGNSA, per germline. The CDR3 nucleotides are TGTGCCAGCAGCTTATTCCAGGGGACCCATAAAGCTTTCTTT. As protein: CASSLFQGTHKAFF.

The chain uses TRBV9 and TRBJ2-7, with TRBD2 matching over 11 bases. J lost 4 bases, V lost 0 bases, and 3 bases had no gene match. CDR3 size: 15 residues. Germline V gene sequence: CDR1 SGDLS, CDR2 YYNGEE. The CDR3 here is CASSVGLAGGYEQYF. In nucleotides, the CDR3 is TGTGCCAGCAGCGTAGGCCTAGCGGGAGGTTACGAGCAGTACTTC.

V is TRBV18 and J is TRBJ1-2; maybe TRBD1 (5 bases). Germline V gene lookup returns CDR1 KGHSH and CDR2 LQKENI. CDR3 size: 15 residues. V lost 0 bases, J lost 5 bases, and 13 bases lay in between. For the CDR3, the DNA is TGTGCCAGCTCACCACCCCCGACAGAAGTTTATGGCTACACCTTC. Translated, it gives CASSPPPTEVYGYTF.

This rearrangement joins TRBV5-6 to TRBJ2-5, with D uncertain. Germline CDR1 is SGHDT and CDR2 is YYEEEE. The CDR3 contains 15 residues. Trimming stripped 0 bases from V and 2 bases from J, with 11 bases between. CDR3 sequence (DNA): TGTGCCAGCAGCTTGGTATCCGTTTCTCAAGAGACCCAGTACTTC. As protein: CASSLVSVSQETQYF. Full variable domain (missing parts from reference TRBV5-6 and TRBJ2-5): DAGVTQSPTHLIKTRGQQVTLRCSPKSGHDTVSWYQQALGQGPQFIFQYYEEEERQRGNFPDRFSGHQFPNYSSELNVNALLLGDSALYLCASSLVSVSQETQYFGPGTRLLVL.

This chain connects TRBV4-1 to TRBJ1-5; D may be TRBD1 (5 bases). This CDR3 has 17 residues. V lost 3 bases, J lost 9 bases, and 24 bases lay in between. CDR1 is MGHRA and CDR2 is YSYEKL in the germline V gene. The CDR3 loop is CASSQDHLGAGAGPQHF. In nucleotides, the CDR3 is TGCGCCAGCAGCCAGGACCATCTAGGGGCAGGCGCCGGGCCCCAGCATTTT.

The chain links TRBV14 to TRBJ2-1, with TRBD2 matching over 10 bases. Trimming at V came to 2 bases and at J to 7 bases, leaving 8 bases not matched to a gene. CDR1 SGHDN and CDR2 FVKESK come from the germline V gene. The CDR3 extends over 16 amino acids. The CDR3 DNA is TGTGCCAGCAGCCAACGCCGGTCTAGCGGGAGTAATGAGCAGTTCTTC. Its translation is CASSQRRSSGSNEQFF.

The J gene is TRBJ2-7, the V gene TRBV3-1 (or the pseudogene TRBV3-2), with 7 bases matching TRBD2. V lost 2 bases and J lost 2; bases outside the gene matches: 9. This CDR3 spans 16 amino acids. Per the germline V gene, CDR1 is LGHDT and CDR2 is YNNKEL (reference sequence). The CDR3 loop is CASSQKQTSLTYEQYF. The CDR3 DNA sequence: TGTGCCAGCAGCCAAAAACAGACTAGCCTCACCTACGAGCAGTACTTC.

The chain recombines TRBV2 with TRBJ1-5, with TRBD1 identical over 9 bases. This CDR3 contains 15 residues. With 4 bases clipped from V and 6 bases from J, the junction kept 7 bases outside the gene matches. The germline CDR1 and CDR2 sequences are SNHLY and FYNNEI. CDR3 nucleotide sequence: TGTGCCAGCAGTGTTGACAGGGGGTCCGGTCAGCCCCAGCATTTT. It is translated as CASSVDRGSGQPQHF.

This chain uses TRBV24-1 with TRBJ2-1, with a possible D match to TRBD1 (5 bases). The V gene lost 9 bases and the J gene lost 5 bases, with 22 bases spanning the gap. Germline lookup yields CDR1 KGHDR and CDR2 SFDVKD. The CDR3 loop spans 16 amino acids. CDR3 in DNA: TGTGCCACCCGTGGGGCAGGTGCGATTAAAAACAATGAGCAGTTCTTC. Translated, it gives CATRGAGAIKNNEQFF.

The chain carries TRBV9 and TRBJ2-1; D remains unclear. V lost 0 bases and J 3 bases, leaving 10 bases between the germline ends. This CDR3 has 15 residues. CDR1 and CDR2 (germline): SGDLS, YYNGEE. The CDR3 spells CASSVAAANYNEQFF. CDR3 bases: TGTGCCAGCAGCGTAGCGGCAGCGAACTACAATGAGCAGTTCTTC. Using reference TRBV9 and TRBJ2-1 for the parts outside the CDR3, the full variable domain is DSGVTQTPKHLITATGQRVTLRCSPRSGDLSVYWYQQSLDQGLQFLIQYYNGEERAKGNILERFSAQQFPDLHSELNLSSLELGDSALYFCASSVAAANYNEQFFGPGTRLTVL.

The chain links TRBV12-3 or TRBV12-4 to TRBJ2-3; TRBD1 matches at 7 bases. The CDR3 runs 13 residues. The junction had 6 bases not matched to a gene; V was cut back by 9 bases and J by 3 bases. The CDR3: CASRQGWTDTQYF. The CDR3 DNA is TGTGCCAGTCGACAGGGTTGGACAGATACGCAGTATTTT.

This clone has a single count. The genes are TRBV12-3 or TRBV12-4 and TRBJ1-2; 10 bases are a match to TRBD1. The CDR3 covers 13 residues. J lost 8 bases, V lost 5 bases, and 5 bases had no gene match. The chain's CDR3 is CASSRGTGEGYTF. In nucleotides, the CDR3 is TGTGCCAGCAGTAGGGGGACAGGGGAAGGCTACACCTTC.

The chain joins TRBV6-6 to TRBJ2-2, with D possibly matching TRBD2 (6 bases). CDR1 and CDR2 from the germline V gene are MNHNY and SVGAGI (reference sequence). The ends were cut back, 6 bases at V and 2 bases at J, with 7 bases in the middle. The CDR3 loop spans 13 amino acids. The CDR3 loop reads CASRRDNTGELFF. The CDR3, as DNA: TGTGCCAGCAGGCGGGACAACACCGGGGAGCTGTTTTTT.

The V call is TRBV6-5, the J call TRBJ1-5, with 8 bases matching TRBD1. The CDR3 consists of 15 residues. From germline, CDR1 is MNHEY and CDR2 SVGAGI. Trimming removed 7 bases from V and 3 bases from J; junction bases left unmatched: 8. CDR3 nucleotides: TGTGCCAGCAAGGACCAGGGGGCTGTCAATCAGCCCCAGCATTTT. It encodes CASKDQGAVNQPQHF.

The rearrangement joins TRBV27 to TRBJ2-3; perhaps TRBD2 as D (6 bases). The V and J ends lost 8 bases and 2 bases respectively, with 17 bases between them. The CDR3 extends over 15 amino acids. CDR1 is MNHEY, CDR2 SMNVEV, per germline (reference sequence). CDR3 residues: CASSLGLTNTDTQYF. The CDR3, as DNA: TGTGCCAGCTCCCTGGGACTTACGAACACAGATACGCAGTATTTT.

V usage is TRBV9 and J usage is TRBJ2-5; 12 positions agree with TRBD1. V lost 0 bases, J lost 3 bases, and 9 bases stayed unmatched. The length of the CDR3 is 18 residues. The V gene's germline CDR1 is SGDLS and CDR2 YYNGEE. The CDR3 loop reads CASSVAGTGGGLEETQYF. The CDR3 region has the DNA TGTGCCAGCAGCGTAGCGGGGACAGGGGGCGGTTTGGAAGAGACCCAGTACTTC.

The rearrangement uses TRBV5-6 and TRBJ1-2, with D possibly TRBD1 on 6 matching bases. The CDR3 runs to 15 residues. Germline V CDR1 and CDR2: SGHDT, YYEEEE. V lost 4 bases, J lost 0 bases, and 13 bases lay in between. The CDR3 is CASSLDRLANYGYTF. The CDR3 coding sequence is TGTGCCAGCAGCCTAGACAGGTTAGCTAACTATGGCTACACCTTC.

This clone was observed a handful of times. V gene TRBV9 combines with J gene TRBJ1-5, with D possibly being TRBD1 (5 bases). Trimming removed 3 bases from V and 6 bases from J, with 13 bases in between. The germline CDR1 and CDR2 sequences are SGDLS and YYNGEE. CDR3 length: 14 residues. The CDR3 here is CASSEGRGRQPQHF. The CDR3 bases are TGTGCCAGCAGCGAGGGGAGGGGCCGTCAGCCCCAGCATTTT.

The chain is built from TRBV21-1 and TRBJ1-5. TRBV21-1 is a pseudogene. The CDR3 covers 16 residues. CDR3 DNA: TGTGCCAGCAGCAAAATACGACTGTATAGCAATCAGCCCCAGCATTTT. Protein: CASSKIRLYSNQPQHF.

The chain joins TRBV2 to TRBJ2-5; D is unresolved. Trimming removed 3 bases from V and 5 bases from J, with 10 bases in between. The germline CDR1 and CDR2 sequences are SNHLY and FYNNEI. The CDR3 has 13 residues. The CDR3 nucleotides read TGTGCCAGCAGTGAGGAGCACGGCGAGACCCAGTACTTC. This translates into CASSEEHGETQYF.

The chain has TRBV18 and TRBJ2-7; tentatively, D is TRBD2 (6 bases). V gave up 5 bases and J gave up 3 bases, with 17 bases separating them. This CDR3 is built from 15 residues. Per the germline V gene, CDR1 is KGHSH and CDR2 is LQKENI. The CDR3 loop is CASSSTGGGNYEQYF. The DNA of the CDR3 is TGTGCCAGCTCATCGACCGGGGGAGGCAACTACGAGCAGTACTTC.

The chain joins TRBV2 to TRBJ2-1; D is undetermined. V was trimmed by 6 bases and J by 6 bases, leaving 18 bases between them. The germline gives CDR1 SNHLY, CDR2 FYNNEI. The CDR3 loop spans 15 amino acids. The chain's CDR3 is CASRAHNPWFNEQFF. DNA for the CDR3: TGTGCCAGCAGGGCACACAACCCCTGGTTCAATGAGCAGTTCTTC.

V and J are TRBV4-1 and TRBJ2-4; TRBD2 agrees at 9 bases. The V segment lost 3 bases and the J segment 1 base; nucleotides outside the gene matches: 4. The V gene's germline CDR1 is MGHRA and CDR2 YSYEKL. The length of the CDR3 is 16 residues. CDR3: CASSHQGLAAKNIQYF. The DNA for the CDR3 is TGCGCCAGCAGCCACCAGGGACTAGCCGCCAAAAACATTCAGTACTTC.

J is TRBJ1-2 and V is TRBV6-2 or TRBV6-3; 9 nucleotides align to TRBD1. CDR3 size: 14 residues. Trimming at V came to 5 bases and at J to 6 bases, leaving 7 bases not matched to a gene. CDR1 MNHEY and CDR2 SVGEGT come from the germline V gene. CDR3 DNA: TGTGCCAGCAGTCGAACAACAGGGGGCGATGGCTACACCTTC. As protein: CASSRTTGGDGYTF.

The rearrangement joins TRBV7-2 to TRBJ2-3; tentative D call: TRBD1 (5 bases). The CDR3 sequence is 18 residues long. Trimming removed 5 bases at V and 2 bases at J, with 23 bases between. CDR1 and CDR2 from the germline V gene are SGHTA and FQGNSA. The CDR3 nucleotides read TGTGCCAGCAGCGGACCACAGGTTAGTGGGTTCGTCACAGATACGCAGTATTTT. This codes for CASSGPQVSGFVTDTQYF.

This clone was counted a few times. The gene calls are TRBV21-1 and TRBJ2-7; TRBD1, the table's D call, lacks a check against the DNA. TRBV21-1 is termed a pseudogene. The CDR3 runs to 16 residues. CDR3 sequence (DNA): TGTGCCAGCAGCAAAGGGGCTGGACAGGGGAACTACGAGCAGTACTTC. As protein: CASSKGAGQGNYEQYF.

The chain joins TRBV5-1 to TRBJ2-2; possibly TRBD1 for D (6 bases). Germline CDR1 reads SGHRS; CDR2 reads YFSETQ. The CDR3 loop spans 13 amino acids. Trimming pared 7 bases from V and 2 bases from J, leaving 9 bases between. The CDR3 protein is CASGTSNTGELFF. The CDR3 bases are TGCGCCAGCGGGACAAGCAACACCGGGGAGCTGTTTTTT.